This TCR beta chain was recorded in a study of CXCR3-negative and CXCR3-positive naive CD8 T cells. UMI labels and 5' RACE were used to prepare the TRB cDNA libraries. TCRdb reworked the 5' RACE reads into one entry per CDR3 protein, no DNA. The repertoire shows under 150,000 distinct CDR3 sequences; the top ten hold roughly 0.59%. With regard to this clonotype: Its antigen is unidentified.

Germline V gives CDR1 MNHEY, CDR2 SVGEGT. The CDR3 totals 14 residues. A CD45RO-CCR7+CD27+CD95- profile was what naive CD8+ T cells displayed. General study points: TRBV-TRBJ usage was similar across naive CXCR3 subsets but distinct in memory cells. More hydrophobic TRB CDR3s occurred in CXCR3-positive than in CXCR3-negative naive cells. Naive subsets were similarly diverse, while memory CD8+ repertoires were much less diverse.

The V gene is TRBV6-2 or TRBV6-3, the J gene TRBJ2-7; there is no DNA to check the TCRdb D call of TRBD1. The sequencing sample was made of naive CXCR3+ CD8+ T cells from blood. This sample's subset: CD45RO-CCR7+CD27+CD95- naive CD8+ T cells expressing CXCR3 (TNR3+). The origin of this receptor is a human donor in good health. Some clones in this sample may be carry-over from other donors' samples. CDR3 in amino acids: CASSRQGGEYEQYF.